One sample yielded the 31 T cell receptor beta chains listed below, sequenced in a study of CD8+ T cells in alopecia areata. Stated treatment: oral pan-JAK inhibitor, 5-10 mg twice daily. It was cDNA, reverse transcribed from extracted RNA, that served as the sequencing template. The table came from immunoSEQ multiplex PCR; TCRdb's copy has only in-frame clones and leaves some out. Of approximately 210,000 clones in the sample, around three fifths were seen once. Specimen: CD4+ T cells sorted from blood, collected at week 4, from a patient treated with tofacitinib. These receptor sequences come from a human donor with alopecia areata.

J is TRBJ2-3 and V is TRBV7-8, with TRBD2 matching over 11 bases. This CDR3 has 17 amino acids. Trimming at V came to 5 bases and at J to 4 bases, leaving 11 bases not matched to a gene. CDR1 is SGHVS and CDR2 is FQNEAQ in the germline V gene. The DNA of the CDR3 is TGTGCCAGCAGCCCCCCGAGAAGACTAGCGGGGTCAGATACGCAGTATTTT. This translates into CASSPPRRLAGSDTQYF.

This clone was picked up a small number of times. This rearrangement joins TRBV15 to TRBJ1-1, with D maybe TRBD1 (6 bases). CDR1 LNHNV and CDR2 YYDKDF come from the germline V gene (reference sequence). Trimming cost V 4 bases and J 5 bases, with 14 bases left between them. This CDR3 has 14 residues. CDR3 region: CATSMGGRRTEAFF. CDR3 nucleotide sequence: TGTGCCACCAGCATGGGGGGGCGTAGGACTGAAGCTTTCTTT.

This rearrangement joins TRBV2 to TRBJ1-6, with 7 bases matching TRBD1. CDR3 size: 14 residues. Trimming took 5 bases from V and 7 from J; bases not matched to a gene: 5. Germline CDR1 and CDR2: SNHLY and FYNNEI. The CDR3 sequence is CASSPGQRNSPLHF. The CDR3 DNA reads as TGTGCCAGCAGTCCGGGACAGAGAAATTCACCCCTCCACTTT.

The CDR3 DNA reads as TGTGCCTGGGGACGGGCCGGCGACTACGAGCAGTACTTC. This gives the protein CAWGRAGDYEQYF. This chain uses TRBV30 with TRBJ2-7; D unclear. This CDR3 has 13 residues. V was clipped by 5 bases and J by 3 bases, with 14 bases between them. Germline loops: CDR1 GTSNPN, CDR2 SVGIG (reference sequence).

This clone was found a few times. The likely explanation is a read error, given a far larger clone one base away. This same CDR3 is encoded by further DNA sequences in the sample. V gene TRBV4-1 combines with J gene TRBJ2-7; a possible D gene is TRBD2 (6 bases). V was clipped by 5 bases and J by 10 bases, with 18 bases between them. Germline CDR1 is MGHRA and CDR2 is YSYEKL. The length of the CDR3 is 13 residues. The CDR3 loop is CASSEPGLQAQYF. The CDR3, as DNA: TGCGCCAGCAGCGAACCGGGACTCCAAGCACAGTACTTC.

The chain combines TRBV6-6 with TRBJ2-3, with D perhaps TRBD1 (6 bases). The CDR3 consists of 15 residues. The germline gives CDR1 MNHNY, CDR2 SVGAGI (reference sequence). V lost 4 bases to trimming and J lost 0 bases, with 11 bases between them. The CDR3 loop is CASSSGQISTDTQYF. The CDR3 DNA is TGTGCCAGCAGTTCCGGACAGATTAGCACAGATACGCAGTATTTT.

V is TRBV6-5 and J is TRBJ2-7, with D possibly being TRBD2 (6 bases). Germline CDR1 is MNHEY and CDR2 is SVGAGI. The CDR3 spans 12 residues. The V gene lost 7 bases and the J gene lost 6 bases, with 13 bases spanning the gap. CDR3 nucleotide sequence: TGTGCCAGCATTTCCCAGGGAGGCGAGCAGTACTTC. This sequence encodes CASISQGGEQYF.

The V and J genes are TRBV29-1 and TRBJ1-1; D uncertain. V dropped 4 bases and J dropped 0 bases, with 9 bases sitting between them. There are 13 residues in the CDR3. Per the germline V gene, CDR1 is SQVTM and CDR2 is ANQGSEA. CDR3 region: CSVALQMNTEAFF. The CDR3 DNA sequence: TGCAGCGTTGCTCTTCAGATGAACACTGAAGCTTTCTTT.

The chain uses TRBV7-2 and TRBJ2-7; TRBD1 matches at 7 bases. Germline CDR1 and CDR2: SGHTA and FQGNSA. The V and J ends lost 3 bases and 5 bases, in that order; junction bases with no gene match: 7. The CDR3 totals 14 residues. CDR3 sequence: CASSFSTGTNEQYF. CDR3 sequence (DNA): TGTGCCAGCAGCTTTTCGACAGGGACAAACGAGCAGTACTTC.

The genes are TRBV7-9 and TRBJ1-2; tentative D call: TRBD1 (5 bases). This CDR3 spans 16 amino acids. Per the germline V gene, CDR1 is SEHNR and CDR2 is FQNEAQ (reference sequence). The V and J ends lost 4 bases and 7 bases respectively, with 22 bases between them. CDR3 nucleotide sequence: TGTGCCAGCAGCTACGGCGCATCAGGGATTAAATCTGGCTACACCTTC. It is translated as CASSYGASGIKSGYTF.

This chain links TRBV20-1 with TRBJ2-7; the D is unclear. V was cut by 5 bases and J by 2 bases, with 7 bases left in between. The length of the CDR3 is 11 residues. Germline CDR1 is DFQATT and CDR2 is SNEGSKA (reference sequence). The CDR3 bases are TGCAGTGCTGCGGCGGCCTACGAGCAGTACTTC. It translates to CSAAAAYEQYF.

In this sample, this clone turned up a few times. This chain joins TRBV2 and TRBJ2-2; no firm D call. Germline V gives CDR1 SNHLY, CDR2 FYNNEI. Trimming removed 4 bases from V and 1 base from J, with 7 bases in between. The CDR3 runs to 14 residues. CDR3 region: CASSVSRNTGELFF. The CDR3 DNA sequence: TGTGCCAGCAGTGTCTCGAGGAACACCGGGGAGCTGTTTTTT.

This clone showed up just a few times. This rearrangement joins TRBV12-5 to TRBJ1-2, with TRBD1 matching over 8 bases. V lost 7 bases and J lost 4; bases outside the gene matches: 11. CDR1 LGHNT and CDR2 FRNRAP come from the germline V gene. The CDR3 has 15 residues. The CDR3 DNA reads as TGTGCTAGTGCCCGAGAGACAGGGGATCTCTATGGCTACACCTTC. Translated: CASARETGDLYGYTF.

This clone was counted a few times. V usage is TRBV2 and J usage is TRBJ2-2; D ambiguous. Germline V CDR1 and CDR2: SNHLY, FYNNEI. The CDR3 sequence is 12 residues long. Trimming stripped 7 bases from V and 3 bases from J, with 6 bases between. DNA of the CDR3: TGTGCCAGCAAACGGGACACCGGGGAGCTGTTTTTT. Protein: CASKRDTGELFF.

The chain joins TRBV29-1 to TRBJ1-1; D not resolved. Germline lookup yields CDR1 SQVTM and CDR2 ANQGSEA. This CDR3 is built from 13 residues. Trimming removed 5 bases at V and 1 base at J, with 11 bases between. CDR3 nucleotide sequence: TGCAGCGTTTCTGGCAGTGAGAACACTGAAGCTTTCTTT. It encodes CSVSGSENTEAFF.

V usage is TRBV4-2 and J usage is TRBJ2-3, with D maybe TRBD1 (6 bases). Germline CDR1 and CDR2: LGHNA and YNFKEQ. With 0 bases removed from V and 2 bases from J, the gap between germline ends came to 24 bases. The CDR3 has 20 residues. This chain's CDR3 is CASSQDPQAGTPKPTDTQYF. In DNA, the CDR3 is TGTGCCAGCAGCCAAGATCCTCAGGCCGGGACACCAAAACCCACAGATACGCAGTATTTT.

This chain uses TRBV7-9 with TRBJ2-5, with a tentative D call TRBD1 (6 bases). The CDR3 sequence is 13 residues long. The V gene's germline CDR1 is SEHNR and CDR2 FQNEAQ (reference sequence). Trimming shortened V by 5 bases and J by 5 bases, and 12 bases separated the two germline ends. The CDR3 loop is CASSLGTSETQYF. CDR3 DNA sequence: TGTGCCAGCAGCCTCGGGACATCGGAGACCCAGTACTTC.

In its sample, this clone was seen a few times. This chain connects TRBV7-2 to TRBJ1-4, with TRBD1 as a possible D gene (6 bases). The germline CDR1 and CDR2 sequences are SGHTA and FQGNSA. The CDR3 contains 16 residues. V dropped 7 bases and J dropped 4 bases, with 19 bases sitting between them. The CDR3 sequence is CASTIDGGLGNEKLFF. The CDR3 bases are TGTGCCAGCACCATAGATGGGGGGCTCGGTAATGAAAAACTGTTTTTT. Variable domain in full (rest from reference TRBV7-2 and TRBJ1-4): GAGVSQSPSNKVTEKGKDVELRCDPISGHTALYWYRQSLGQGLEFLIYFQGNSAPDKSGLPSDRFSAERTGGSVSTLTIQRTQQEDSAVYLCASTIDGGLGNEKLFFGSGTQLSVL.

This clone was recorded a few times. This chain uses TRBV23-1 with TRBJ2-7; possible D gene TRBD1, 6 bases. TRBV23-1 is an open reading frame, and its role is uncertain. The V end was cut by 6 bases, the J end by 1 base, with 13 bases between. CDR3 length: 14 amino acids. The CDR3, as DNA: TGCGCCAGCAGAGTGACAGGACTTTCCTACGAGCAGTACTTC. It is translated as CASRVTGLSYEQYF.

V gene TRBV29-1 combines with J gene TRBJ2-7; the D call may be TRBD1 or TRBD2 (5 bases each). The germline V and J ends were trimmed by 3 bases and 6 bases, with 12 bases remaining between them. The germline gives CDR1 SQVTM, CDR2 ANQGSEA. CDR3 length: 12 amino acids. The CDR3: CSVDRGGSEQYF. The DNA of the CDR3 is TGCAGCGTTGATCGTGGGGGAAGCGAGCAGTACTTC.

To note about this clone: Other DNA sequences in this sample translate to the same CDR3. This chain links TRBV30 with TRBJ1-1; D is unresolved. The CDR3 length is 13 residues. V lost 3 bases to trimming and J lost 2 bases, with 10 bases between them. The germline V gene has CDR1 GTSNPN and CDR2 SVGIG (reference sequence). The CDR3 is CAWRRGLNTEAFF. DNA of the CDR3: TGTGCCTGGAGGCGAGGGTTAAACACTGAAGCTTTCTTT.

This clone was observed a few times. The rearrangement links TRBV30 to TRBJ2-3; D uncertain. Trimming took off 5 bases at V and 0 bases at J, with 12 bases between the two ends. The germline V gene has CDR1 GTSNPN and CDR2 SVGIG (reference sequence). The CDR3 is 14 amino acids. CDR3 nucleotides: TGTGCCTGGGTTCGTCTGCGGAGCACAGATACGCAGTATTTT. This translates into CAWVRLRSTDTQYF.

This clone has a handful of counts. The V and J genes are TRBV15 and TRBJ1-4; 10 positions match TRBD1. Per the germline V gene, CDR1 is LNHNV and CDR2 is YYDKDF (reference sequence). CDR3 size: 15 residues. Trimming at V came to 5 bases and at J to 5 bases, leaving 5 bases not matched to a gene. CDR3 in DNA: TGTGCCACCAGCTGGGACAGGGGACAAAATGAAAAACTGTTTTTT. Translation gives CATSWDRGQNEKLFF.

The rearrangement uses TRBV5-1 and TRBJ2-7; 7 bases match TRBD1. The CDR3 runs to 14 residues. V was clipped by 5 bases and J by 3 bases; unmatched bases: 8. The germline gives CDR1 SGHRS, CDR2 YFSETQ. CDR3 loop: CASRVDGTVYEQYF. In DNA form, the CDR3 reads TGCGCCAGCAGGGTGGACGGGACAGTCTACGAGCAGTACTTC.

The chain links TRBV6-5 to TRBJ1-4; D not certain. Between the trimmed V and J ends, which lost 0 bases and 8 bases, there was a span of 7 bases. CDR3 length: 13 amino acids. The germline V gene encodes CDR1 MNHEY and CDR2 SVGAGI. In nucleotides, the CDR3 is TGTGCCAGCAGTTACTCGACGCGGGAAAAACTGTTTTTT. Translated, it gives CASSYSTREKLFF.

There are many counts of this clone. The CDR3 reads CASSFLASGGRGDTQYF. CDR3 sequence (DNA): TGTGCCAGCAGCTTTCTGGCTAGCGGGGGGCGTGGAGATACGCAGTATTTT. V usage is TRBV7-2 and J usage is TRBJ2-3; TRBD2 matches at 11 bases. Trimming took 3 bases from V and 5 from J; bases not matched to a gene: 10. Per germline, CDR1 SGHTA and CDR2 FQGNSA. The CDR3 contains 17 residues.

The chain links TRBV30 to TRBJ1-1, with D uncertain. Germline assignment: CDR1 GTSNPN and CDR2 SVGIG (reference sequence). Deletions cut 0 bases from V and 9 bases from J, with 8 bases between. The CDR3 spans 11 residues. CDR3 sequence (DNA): TGTGCCTGGAGTGTAACTCGACAAGCTTTCTTT. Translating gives CAWSVTRQAFF.

CDR3 region: CASSPAGTSYQPQHF. The CDR3 DNA reads as TGTGCCAGTAGTCCTGCTGGGACGTCTTATCAGCCCCAGCATTTT. The rearrangement links TRBV19 to TRBJ1-5; TRBD1 might be the D (5 bases). Germline-derived CDR1 and CDR2 are LNHDA and SQIVND (reference sequence). The V gene lost 5 bases and the J gene lost 5 bases, with 16 bases spanning the gap. CDR3 length equals 15 residues.

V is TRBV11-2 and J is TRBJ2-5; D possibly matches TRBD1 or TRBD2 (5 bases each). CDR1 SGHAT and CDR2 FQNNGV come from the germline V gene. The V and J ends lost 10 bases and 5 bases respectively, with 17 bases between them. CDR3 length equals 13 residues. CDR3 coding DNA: TGTGCCACCGGTCTTGGGGGTACGGAGACCCAGTACTTC. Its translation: CATGLGGTETQYF.

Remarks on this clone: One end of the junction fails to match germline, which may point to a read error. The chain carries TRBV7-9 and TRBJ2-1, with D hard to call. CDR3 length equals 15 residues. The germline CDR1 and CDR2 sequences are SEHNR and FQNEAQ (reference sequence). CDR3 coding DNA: TGCGCCAGCAGCCAAGGTTTTGACCCGTACAATGAGCAGTTCTTC. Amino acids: CASSQGFDPYNEQFF. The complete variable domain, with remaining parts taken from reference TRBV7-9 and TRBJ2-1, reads DTGVSQNPRHKITKRGQNVTFRCDPISEHNRLYWYRQTLGQGPEFLTYFQNEAQLEKSRLLSDRFSAERPKGSFSTLEIQRTEQGDSAMYLCASSQGFDPYNEQFFGPGTRLTVL.

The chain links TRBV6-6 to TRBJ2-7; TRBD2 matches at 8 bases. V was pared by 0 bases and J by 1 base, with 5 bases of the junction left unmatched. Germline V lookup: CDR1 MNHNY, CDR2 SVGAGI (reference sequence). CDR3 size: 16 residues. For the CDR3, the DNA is TGTGCCAGCAGTTACTCGGTAGCGGGGTGGTCCTACGAGCAGTACTTC. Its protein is CASSYSVAGWSYEQYF.